This TCR beta chain is drawn from a study of cytomegalovirus exposure and HLA in healthy donors. This clone showed up just a few times. Its antigen is undetermined. Study results and caveats: The authors later found HLA-associated TCR beta chains more clonally expanded than equally common others. More than 15,000 TCR beta sequences were associated with HLA alleles at 0.05 false discovery rate in a later analysis.

PCR involved 60 Vbeta and 13 Jbeta primers. Clones were sequenced by immunoSEQ multiplex PCR, and TCRdb holds only the in-frame ones, with some missing. The sample carries about 210,000 clones, around 83% recorded once. The V and J ends lost 0 bases and 3 bases, in that order; junction bases with no gene match: 6. The CDR3 totals 17 residues. Germline values: CDR1 SGHRS, CDR2 YFSETQ. The chain recombines TRBV5-1 with TRBJ1-2; 12 positions match TRBD1. Input material: PBMCs. This TCR was sampled from a man aged 35-49 years in good health and CMV-seropositive. CDR3 residues: CASSLGDRGRPHYGYTF. CDR3 in DNA: TGCGCCAGCAGCTTGGGGGACAGGGGGCGACCGCACTATGGCTACACCTTC.